What follows describes a single T cell receptor beta chain. This clonotype was counted between two and nine times. Its antigen has not been determined. No qualities accompany the bases; no much larger clone lies one base away. The sample originates from a study of Graves' ophthalmopathy and Graves' hyperthyroidism listed by TCRdb under 2018. Looking at the study overall: Peripheral blood samples were taken at the time of initial diagnosis, before any treatment was given. In roughly six hyperthyroidism patients, T-cell repertoires of thyroid tissue and blood were compared. Once sampling was done, hyperthyroidism patients were given methimazole at a starting dose of 30 mg daily, while ophthalmopathy patients were given high-dose intravenous methylprednisolone. An independent validation cohort was composed of roughly 18 hyperthyroidism patients and over 15 patients who later progressed from hyperthyroidism to ophthalmopathy. TCR beta repertoire signatures were used to distinguish Graves' ophthalmopathy from Graves' hyperthyroidism and to predict progression to ophthalmopathy. A discovery set of 95 to 100 patients (under 45 ophthalmopathy, 55 to 60 stable hyperthyroidism) was enrolled to explore V-J signatures distinguishing ophthalmopathy from hyperthyroidism. In total, under 150 blood samples were TCR-sequenced: roughly 45 ophthalmopathy, around 75 hyperthyroidism and roughly 17 hyperthyroidism-to-ophthalmopathy patients. General findings and caveats noted by the study authors: Among expanded thyroid clonotypes with frequency above 0.001, most also showed up in blood, which suggests that blood repertoires may reflect the thyroid immune response. Sample size was not predetermined statistically, and investigators were not blinded to group allocation. Ophthalmopathy was separated from stable hyperthyroidism by the 13-signature model with about 90% sensitivity and 81.08% specificity in cross-validation and with 80%/75% in the test set. In validation, the model predicted ophthalmopathy progression with about 70% sensitivity and 72.22% specificity; some 13 predicted patients were CT-confirmed with GO in a median of approximately 6.2 months.

For repertoire sequencing, the TCR beta CDR3 regions were amplified from RNA transcripts. HTBI primers and the Qiagen OneStep RT-PCR kit were used in a first-round RT-PCR, which was followed by a second-round multiplex PCR, size selection and purification. The libraries underwent paired-end sequencing with 100 bp reads on an Illumina HiSeq2000. Under the source paper's analysis protocol: SOAPnuke was used for read processing, and reads with adapters, uncalled bases, a mean Phred below 15, or no exact constant-primer or identifier match were discarded. High-quality paired reads were merged with COPE v1.2.5. Unique nucleotide sequences were defined as clonotypes and aligned to IMGT TRB V, D and J references using MiTCR v1.1. The analysis was limited to V-J combinations with a frequency above 0.0001, which together covered 99% to 99.2% of the repertoires. A TCR clonal expansion and chaos score per V-J combination was defined as the ratio of F50 clonal expansion to chaos observed in the TCRdist matrix. Welch's t-statistics and random forest were used to reduce the features to 10 to 15 V-J combinations, which were then used as input to a naive Bayes classifier. The similarity between thyroid and blood repertoires was quantified using the Morisita-Horn index. TCRdb applied fastp at Q25 and MiXCR to the public reads, then kept only in-frame beta chains. Each record represents a unique CDR3 protein, reported with the most common genes and DNA among its rows. TCRdb, rather than the study authors, made the V and J calls. This sample holds 200,000 to 300,000 distinct CDR3 sequences; less than 55% were observed only once. The top ten clonotypes cover approximately 51% of the sample.

The CDR3 covers 15 residues, taking in both the cysteine and the phenylalanine. Only CDR3 DNA remains: 45 bases, in frame from the first base. CDR1 and CDR2 are read off the germline V gene (reference sequence) as SEHNR and FQNEAQ. V has 3 bases trimmed and J has 2 bases trimmed; junction bases matching no gene number 4. Ophthalmopathy patients were characterized by moderately to severely active disease, a Clinical Activity Score of at least 3, a NOSPECS grade of at least 4, and a disease duration under 3 months. Patients with other autoimmune diseases, uncontrolled infections, pregnancy or lactation were excluded. Diagnosis relied on clinical symptoms, serum thyroxine, TRAb, thyroid ultrasound and orbital computed tomography. PBMCs were isolated from roughly 10 ml of fresh peripheral blood by Ficoll-Paque density gradient centrifugation. Trizol reagent was used to extract the total RNA, and its quality was then checked on an Agilent 2100 Bioanalyzer.

The sequencing sample was made of peripheral blood. The receptor was isolated from an adult man with Graves' ophthalmopathy. Recombination linked TRBV7-9 to TRBJ2-3, and TRBD2 aligns with 8 junction nucleotides. The CDR3 protein sequence reads: CASSFKAGVTDTQYF. The nucleotides read TGTGCCAGCAGCTTCAAAGCGGGGGTCACAGATACGCAGTATTTT.